The rows below give T cell receptor beta chains drawn from one sample of a study of blood T cell repertoires in COVID-19. Assay used: immunoSEQ multiplex PCR; TCRdb lists only in-frame clones, some missing. The sample holds 150,000 to 200,000 clones, around 85% seen once. Sequencing was carried out using peripheral blood. The source of these receptors is an elderly woman with acute or convalescent COVID-19. Both conserved end residues are part of each CDR3. Each record gives: V gene, D gene, J gene, CDR3 protein, CDR3 DNA. D genes are given only for firm matches.

V: TRBV5-1; D: TRBD1; J: TRBJ2-1; CDR3: CASSLYRGDEQFF; DNA: TGCGCCAGCAGCTTATACAGGGGGGACGAGCAGTTCTTC
V: TRBV12-3/TRBV12-4; D: -; J: TRBJ2-2; CDR3: CASSLNTGELFF; DNA: TGTGCCAGCAGCCTGAACACCGGGGAGCTGTTTTTT
V: TRBV5-6; D: -; J: TRBJ1-5; CDR3: CASSFWGPGSNQPQHF; DNA: TGTGCCAGCAGCTTTTGGGGCCCAGGGAGCAATCAGCCCCAGCATTTT
V: TRBV7-9; D: TRBD2; J: TRBJ2-7; CDR3: CASSYSGSGGYEQYF; DNA: TGTGCCAGCAGTTATAGCGGGAGTGGCGGATACGAGCAGTACTTC
V: TRBV9; D: TRBD1; J: TRBJ2-7; CDR3: CASSPRGLGQGHYEQYF; DNA: TGTGCCAGCAGCCCCAGGGGCTTGGGACAGGGGCACTACGAGCAGTACTTC
V: TRBV10-3; D: -; J: TRBJ1-5; CDR3: CAISGDRGNQPQHF; DNA: TGTGCCATCAGTGGAGATCGCGGCAATCAGCCCCAGCATTTT
V: TRBV3-1/TRBV3-2; D: TRBD1; J: TRBJ1-6; CDR3: CASSQERRAGGGYNSPLHF; DNA: TGTGCCAGCAGCCAAGAGAGGCGGGCAGGGGGCGGTTATAATTCACCCCTCCACTTT
V: TRBV19; D: TRBD1; J: TRBJ1-1; CDR3: CASSLGQENTEAFF; DNA: TGTGCCAGTAGCCTGGGACAGGAGAACACTGAAGCTTTCTTT
V: TRBV5-1; D: TRBD1; J: TRBJ1-4; CDR3: CASSMTGDEKLFF; DNA: TGCGCCAGCAGTATGACAGGGGATGAAAAACTGTTTTTT
V: TRBV18; D: -; J: TRBJ1-1; CDR3: CASSPREGVGTEAFF; DNA: TGTGCCAGCTCACCACGCGAAGGGGTAGGCACTGAAGCTTTCTTT
V: TRBV6-6; D: -; J: TRBJ2-5; CDR3: CASSFRQKQETQYF; DNA: TGTGCCAGCAGTTTCCGACAGAAACAAGAGACCCAGTACTTC
V: TRBV12-3/TRBV12-4; D: -; J: TRBJ1-2; CDR3: CASSTGTSYGYTF; DNA: TGTGCCAGCAGCACCGGGACAAGCTATGGCTACACCTTC
V: TRBV18; D: -; J: TRBJ1-1; CDR3: CASSLMETEAFF; DNA: TGTGCCAGCTCACTTATGGAGACTGAAGCTTTCTTT